Sequencing of this T cell receptor (beta chain) was carried out in a study of response to subunit inactivated influenza vaccine. V lost 3 bases and J 4 bases, leaving 7 bases between the germline ends. The CDR3 is 13 residues long. Germline CDR1 DFQATT, CDR2 SNEGSKA (reference sequence). MiXCR was run by TCRdb on the RT-PCR reads, yielding one entry per CDR3 protein. This table has hundreds of thousands of distinct CDR3 sequences, over 9.5% appearing once. This clonotype was recorded many times. What it recognizes is unknown. The study, taken as a whole, reports: The authors proposed limited new T cell recruitment per seasonal influenza vaccination.

Material: PBMCs from blood, obtained on the day of vaccination. This clonotype was obtained from a man aged 45 to 65 who received an inactivated influenza vaccine. The chain is built from TRBV20-1 and TRBJ1-6, with D hard to call. CDR3 in DNA: TGCAGTGCTAGTAGTAATTATAATTCACCCCTCCACTTT. The encoded protein is CSASSNYNSPLHF.